In this sample, the clone carrying this T cell receptor beta chain turned up a few times. Its antigen is unidentified. A lack of ophthalmopathy progression within 18 months defined stable Graves' hyperthyroidism. Disease duration under 2 months; hyperthyroidism patients were aged 18 to 65. There were TCR beta CDR3 regions amplified from RNA transcripts. HTBI primers were the set used in a first-round RT-PCR of the TCR CDR3. Via MiXCR, TCRdb re-called the multiplex PCR reads, giving one row per CDR3 protein. The sample shows a few hundred thousand distinct CDR3 sequences, about 18% of them seen only once. The data originate from a study of T cells in Graves' hyperthyroidism and ophthalmopathy. Study observations and caveats: Ophthalmopathy could be told apart from stable hyperthyroidism with a 13 V-J model.

Germline lookup yields CDR1 MGHRA and CDR2 YSYEKL. The CDR3 covers 15 residues. Trimming took off 0 bases at V and 1 base at J, with 8 bases between the two ends. This sequence was found in a woman in her forties or fifties with Graves' hyperthyroidism. Specimen: blood. The rearrangement uses TRBV4-1 and TRBJ2-3, with D tentatively TRBD1 (6 bases). CDR3 coding DNA: TGCGCCAGCAGCCAAGAAACAGGGCGCACAGATACGCAGTATTTT. Encoded protein: CASSQETGRTDTQYF.